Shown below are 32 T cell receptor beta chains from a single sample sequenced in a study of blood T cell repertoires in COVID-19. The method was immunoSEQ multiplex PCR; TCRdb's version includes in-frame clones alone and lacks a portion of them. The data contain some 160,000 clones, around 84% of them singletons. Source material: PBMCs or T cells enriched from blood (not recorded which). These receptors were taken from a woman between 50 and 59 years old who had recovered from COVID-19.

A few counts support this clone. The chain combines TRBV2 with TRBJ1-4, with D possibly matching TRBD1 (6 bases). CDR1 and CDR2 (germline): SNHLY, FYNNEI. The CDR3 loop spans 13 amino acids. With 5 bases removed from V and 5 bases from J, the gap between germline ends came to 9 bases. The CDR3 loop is CASSIQGNEKLFF. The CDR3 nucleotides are TGTGCCAGCAGTATTCAGGGGAATGAAAAACTGTTTTTT.

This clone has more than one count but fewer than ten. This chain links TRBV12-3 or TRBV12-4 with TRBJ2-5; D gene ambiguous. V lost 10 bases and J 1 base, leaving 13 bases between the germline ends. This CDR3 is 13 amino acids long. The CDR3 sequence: CATRRSSQETQYF. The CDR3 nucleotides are TGTGCCACCAGACGGAGTTCCCAAGAGACCCAGTACTTC.

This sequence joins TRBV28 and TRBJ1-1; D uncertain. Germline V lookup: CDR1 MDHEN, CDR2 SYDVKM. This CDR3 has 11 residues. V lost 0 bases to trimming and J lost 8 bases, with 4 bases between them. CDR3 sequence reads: CASSLWREAFF. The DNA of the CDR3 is TGTGCCAGCAGTTTATGGCGAGAAGCTTTCTTT.

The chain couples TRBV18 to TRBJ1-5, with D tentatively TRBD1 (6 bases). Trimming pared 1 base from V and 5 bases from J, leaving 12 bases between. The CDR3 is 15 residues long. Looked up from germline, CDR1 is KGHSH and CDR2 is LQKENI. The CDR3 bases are TGTGCCAGCTCACCACGATCAGGGGTCGATCAGCCCCAGCATTTT. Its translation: CASSPRSGVDQPQHF. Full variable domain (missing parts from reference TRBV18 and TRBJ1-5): NAGVMQNPRHLVRRRGQEARLRCSPMKGHSHVYWYRQLPEEGLKFMVYLQKENIIDESGMPKERFSAEFPKEGPSILRIQQVVRGDSAAYFCASSPRSGVDQPQHFGDGTRLSIL.

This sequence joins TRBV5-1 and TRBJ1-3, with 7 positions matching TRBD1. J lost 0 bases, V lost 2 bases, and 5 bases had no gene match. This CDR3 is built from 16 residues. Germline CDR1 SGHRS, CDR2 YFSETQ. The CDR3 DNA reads TGCGCCAGCAGCTTATCAGGGGGTCTCTCTGGAAACACCATATATTTT. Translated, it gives CASSLSGGLSGNTIYF.

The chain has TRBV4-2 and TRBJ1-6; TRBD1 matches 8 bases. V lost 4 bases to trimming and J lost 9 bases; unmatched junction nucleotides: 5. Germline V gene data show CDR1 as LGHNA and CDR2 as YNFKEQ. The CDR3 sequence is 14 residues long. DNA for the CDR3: TGTGCCAGCAGCCTCGGGACAGGTTTTTCACCCCTCCACTTT. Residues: CASSLGTGFSPLHF.

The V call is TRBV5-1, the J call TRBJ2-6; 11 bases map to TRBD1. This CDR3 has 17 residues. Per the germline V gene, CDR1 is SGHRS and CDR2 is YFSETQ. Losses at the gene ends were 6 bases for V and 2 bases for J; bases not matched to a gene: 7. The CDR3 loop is CASTAGTGGTGANVLTF. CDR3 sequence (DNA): TGCGCCAGCACAGCCGGGACAGGGGGAACTGGGGCCAACGTCCTGACTTTC.

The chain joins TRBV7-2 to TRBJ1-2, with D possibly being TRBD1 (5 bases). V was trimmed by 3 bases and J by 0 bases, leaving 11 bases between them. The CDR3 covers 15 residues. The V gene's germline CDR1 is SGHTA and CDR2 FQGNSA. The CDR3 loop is CASSFPAGANYGYTF. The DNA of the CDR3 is TGTGCCAGCAGCTTCCCCGCGGGGGCTAACTATGGCTACACCTTC.

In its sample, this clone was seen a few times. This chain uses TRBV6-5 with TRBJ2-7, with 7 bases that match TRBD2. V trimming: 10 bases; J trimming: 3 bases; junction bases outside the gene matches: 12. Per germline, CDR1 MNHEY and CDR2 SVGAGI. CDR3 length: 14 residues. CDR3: CAIAKRAGIYEQYF. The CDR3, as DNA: TGTGCCATCGCCAAAAGAGCGGGAATCTACGAGCAGTACTTC.

The CDR3 is CASSQDLREYYGYTF. In nucleotides, the CDR3 is TGTGCCAGCAGCCAAGATCTTCGGGAATACTATGGCTACACCTTC. The V call is TRBV4-2, the J call TRBJ1-2; unclear D gene. V was clipped by 0 bases and J by 3 bases, with 11 bases between them. Germline loops: CDR1 LGHNA, CDR2 YNFKEQ. The CDR3 loop spans 15 amino acids.

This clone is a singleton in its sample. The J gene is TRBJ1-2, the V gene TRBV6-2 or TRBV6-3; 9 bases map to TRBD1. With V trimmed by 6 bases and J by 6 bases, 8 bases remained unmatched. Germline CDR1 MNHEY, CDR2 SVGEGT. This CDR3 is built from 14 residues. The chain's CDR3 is CASSPGDRDDGYTF. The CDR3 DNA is TGTGCCAGCAGCCCGGGGGACAGGGACGATGGCTACACCTTC.

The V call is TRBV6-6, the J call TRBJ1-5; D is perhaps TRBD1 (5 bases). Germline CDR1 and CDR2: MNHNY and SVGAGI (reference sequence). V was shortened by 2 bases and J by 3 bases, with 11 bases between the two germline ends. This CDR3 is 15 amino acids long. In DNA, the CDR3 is TGTGCCAGCAGTTACGAAGGGACTAACAATCAGCCCCAGCATTTT. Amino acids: CASSYEGTNNQPQHF.

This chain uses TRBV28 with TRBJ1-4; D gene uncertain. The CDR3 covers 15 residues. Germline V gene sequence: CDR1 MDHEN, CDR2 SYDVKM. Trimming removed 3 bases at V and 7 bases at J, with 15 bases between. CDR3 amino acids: CASSFLSPAGEKLFF. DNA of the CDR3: TGTGCCAGCAGTTTTCTGTCTCCCGCCGGTGAAAAACTGTTTTTT.

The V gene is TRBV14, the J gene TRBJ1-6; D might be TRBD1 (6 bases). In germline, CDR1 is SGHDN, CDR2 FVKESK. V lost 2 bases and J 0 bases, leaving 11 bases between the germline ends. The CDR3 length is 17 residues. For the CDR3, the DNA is TGTGCCAGCAGCCAAATAACAGGGAGCTCCTATAATTCACCCCTCCACTTT. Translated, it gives CASSQITGSSYNSPLHF.

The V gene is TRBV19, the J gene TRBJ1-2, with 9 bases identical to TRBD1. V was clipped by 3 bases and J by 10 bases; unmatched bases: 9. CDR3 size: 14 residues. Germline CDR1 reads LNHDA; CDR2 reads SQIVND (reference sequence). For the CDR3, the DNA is TGTGCCAGTAGTATTGCCGGGACAGGGAATGACTACACCTTC. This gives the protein CASSIAGTGNDYTF.

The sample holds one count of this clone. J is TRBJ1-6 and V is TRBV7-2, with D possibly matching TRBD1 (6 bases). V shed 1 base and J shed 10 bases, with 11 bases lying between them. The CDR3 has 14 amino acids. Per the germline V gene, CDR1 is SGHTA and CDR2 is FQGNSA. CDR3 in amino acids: CASSLGTVLSPLHF. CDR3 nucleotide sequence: TGTGCCAGCAGCTTAGGGACAGTCTTGTCACCCCTCCACTTT.

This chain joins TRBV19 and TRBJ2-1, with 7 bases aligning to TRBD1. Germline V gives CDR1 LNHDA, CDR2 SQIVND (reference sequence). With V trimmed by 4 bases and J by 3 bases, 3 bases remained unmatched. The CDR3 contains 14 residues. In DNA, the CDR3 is TGTGCCAGTAGTACCTGGGACAGCTACAATGAGCAGTTCTTC. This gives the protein CASSTWDSYNEQFF. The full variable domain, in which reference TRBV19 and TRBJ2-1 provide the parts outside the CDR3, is DGGITQSPKYLFRKEGQNVTLSCEQNLNHDAMYWYRQDPGQGLRLIYYSQIVNDFQKGDIAEGYSVSREKKESFPLTVTSAQKNPTAFYLCASSTWDSYNEQFFGPGTRLTVL.

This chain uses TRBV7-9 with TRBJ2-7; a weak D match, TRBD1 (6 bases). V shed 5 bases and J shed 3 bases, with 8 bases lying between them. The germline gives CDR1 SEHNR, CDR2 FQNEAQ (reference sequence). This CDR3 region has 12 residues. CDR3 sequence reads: CASSEQGYEQYF. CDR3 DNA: TGTGCCAGCAGCGAACAGGGCTACGAGCAGTACTTC.

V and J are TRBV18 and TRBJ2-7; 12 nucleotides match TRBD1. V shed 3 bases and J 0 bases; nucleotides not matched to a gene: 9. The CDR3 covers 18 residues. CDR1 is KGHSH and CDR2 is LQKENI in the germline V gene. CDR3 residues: CASSPGTGGGRFSYEQYF. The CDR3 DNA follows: TGTGCCAGCTCACCTGGGACAGGGGGCGGGAGATTCTCCTACGAGCAGTACTTC.

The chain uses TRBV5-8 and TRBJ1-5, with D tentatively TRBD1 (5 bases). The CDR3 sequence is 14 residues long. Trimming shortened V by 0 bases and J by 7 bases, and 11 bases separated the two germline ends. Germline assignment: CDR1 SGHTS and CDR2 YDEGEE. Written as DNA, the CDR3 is TGTGCCAGCAGCTTGGGGTGGGGCTTCCAGCCCCAGCATTTT. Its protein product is CASSLGWGFQPQHF. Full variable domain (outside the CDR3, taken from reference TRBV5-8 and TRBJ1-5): EAGVTQSPTHLIKTRGQQATLRCSPISGHTSVYWYQQALGLGLQFLLWYDEGEERNRGNFPPRFSGRQFPNYSSELNVNALELEDSALYLCASSLGWGFQPQHFGDGTRLSIL.

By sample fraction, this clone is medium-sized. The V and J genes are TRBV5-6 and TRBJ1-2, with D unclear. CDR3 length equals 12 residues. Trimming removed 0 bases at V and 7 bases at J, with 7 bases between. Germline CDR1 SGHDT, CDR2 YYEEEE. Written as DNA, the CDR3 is TGTGCCAGCAGCTTGGCGCTAGGTGGCTACACCTTC. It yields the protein CASSLALGGYTF. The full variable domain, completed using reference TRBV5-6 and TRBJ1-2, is DAGVTQSPTHLIKTRGQQVTLRCSPKSGHDTVSWYQQALGQGPQFIFQYYEEEERQRGNFPDRFSGHQFPNYSSELNVNALLLGDSALYLCASSLALGGYTFGSGTRLTVV.

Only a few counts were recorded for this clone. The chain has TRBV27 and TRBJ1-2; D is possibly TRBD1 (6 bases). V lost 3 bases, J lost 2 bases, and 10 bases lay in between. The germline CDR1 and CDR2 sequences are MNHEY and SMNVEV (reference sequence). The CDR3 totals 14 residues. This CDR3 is CASSFSQGNYGYTF. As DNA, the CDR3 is TGTGCCAGCAGTTTTTCCCAGGGGAACTATGGCTACACCTTC.

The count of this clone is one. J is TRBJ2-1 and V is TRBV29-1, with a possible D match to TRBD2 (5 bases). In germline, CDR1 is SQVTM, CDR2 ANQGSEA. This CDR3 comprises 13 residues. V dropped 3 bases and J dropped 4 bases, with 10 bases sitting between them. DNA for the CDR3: TGCAGCGTTGATACGGGAAATTACAATGAGCAGTTCTTC. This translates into CSVDTGNYNEQFF.

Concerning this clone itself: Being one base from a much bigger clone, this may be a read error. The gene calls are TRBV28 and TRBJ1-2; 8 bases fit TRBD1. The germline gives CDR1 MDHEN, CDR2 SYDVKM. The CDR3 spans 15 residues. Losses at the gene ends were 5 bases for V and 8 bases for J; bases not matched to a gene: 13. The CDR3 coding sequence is TGTGCCAGCAGTCTAGGGGGGGCAGGGGGCGACGGCTACACCTTC. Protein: CASSLGGAGGDGYTF.

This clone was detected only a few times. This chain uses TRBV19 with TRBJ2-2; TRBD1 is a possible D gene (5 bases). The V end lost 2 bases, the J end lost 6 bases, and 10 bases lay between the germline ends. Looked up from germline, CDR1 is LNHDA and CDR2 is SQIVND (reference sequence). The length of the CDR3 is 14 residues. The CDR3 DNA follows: TGTGCCAGTAGTATAAGGGGTTTCGCCGGGGAGCTGTTTTTT. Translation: CASSIRGFAGELFF.

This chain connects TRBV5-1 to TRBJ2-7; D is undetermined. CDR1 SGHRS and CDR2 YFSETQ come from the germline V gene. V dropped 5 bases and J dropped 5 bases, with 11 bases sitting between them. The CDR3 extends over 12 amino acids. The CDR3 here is CASSFTFDEQYF. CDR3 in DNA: TGCGCCAGCAGTTTTACTTTCGACGAGCAGTACTTC.

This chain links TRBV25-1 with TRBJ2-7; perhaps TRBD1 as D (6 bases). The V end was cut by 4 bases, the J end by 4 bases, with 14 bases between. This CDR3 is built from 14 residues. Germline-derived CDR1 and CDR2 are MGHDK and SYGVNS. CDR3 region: CASSAHTGSYEQYF. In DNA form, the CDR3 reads TGTGCCAGCAGTGCCCATACAGGGAGTTACGAGCAGTACTTC.

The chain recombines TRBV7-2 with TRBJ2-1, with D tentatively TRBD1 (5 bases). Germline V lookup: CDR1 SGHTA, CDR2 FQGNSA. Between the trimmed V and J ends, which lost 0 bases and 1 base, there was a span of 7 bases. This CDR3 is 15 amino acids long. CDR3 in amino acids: CASSLAQGSYNEQFF. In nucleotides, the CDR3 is TGTGCCAGCAGCTTAGCGCAGGGATCCTACAATGAGCAGTTCTTC.

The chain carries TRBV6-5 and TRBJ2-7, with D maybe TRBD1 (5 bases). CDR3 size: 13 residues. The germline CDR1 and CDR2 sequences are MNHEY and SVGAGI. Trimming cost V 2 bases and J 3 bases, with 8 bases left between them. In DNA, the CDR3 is TGTGCCAGCAGTTACGGGGCCCGCTACGAGCAGTACTTC. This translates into CASSYGARYEQYF.

The CDR3 nucleotides are TGTGCCAGTAGTATGGGACTAGCGGGATCGGATACGCAGTATTTT. Encoded protein: CASSMGLAGSDTQYF. The gene calls are TRBV19 and TRBJ2-3; TRBD2 matches 13 bases. The V and J ends lost 3 bases and 6 bases, in that order; junction bases with no gene match: 3. The CDR3 is 15 amino acids. Germline values: CDR1 LNHDA, CDR2 SQIVND (reference sequence).

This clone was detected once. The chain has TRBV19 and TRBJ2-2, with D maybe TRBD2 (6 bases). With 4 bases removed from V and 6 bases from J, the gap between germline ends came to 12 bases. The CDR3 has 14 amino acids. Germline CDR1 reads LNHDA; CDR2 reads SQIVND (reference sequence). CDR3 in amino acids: CASSNRWEAGELFF. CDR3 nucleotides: TGTGCCAGTAGTAACCGCTGGGAGGCCGGGGAGCTGTTTTTT.

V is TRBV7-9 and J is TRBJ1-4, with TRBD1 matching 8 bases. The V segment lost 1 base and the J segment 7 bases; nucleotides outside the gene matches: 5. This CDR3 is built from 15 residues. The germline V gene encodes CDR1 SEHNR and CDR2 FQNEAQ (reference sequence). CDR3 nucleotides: TGTGCCAGCAGCTTAGTAGGACAGGGTTCTGAAAAACTGTTTTTT. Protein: CASSLVGQGSEKLFF.